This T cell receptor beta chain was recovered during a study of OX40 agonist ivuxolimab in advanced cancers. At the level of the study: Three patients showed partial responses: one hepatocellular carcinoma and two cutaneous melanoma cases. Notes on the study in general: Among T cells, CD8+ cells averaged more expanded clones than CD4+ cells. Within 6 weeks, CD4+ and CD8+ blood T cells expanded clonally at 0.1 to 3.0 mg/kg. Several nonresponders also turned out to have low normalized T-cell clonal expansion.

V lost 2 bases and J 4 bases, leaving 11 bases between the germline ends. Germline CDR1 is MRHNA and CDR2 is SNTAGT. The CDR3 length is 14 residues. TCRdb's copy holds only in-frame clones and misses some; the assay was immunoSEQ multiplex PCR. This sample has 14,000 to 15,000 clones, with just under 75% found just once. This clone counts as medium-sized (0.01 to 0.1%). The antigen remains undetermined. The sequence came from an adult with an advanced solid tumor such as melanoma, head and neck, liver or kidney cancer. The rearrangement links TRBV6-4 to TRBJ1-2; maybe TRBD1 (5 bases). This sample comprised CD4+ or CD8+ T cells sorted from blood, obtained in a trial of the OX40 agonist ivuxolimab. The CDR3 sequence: CASSDQGGSYGYTF. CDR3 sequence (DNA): TGTGCCAGCAGTGACCAGGGAGGTTCCTATGGCTACACCTTC.